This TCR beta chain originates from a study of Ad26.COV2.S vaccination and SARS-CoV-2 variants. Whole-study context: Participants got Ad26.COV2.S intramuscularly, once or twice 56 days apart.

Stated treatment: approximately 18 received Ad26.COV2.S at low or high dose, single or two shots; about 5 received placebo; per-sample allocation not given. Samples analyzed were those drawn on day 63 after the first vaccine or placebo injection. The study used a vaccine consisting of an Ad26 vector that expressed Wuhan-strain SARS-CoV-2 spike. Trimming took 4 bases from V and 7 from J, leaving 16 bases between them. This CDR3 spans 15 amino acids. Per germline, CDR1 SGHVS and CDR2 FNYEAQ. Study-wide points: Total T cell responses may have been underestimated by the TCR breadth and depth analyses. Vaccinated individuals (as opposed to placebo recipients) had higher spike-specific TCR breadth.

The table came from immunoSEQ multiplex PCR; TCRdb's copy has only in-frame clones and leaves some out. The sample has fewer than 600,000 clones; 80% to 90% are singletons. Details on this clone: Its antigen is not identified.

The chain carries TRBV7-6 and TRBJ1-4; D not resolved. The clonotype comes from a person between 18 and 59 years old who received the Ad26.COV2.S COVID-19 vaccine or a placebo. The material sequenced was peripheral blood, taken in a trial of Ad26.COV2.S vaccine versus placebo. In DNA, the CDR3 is TGTGCCAGCAGCTCGGGCCCCGAGGGAGGTGAAAAACTGTTTTTT. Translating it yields CASSSGPEGGEKLFF.